This is a list of T cell receptor beta chains from one sample in a study of T cells in Graves' hyperthyroidism and ophthalmopathy. TCRdb ran MiXCR on the multiplex PCR reads and lists one entry per CDR3 protein. The sample carries 450,000 to 700,000 distinct CDR3 sequences, 40% to 55% recorded once. Sequencing input: peripheral blood or thyroid tissue (not recorded which). The receptors come from an adult woman with Graves' disease, either hyperthyroidism or ophthalmopathy (not recorded which). The CDR3 runs from the conserved cysteine through the conserved F or W. D genes are given only for firm matches. Clone size is stated in some rows and not others, as once, few, many or a class when expanded.

J gene: TRBJ2-7; clone size: .; V gene: TRBV27; D gene: .; CDR3 DNA: TGTGCCAGCGGTAACAGAGCCAACTACGAGCAGTACTTC; CDR3 protein: CASGNRANYEQYF
J gene: TRBJ2-7; clone size: many; V gene: TRBV6-6; D gene: TRBD1; CDR3 DNA: TGTGCCAGCAGTTACTCCGGGACAGCCTACGAGCAGTACTTC; CDR3 protein: CASSYSGTAYEQYF
J gene: TRBJ1-5; clone size: few; V gene: TRBV29-1; D gene: TRBD1; CDR3 DNA: TGCAGCGTTAAGACAGGGAGCAATCAGCCCCAGCATTTT; CDR3 protein: CSVKTGSNQPQHF
J gene: TRBJ1-4; clone size: .; V gene: TRBV7-6; D gene: .; CDR3 DNA: TGTGCCAGCAGCCAACACGAGGGTGAAAAACTGTTTTTT; CDR3 protein: CASSQHEGEKLFF
J gene: TRBJ1-2; clone size: many; V gene: TRBV4-1; D gene: .; CDR3 DNA: TGCGCCAGCAGCCAAGTGGACAGCGGGCATGGCTACACCTTC; CDR3 protein: CASSQVDSGHGYTF
J gene: TRBJ2-7; clone size: .; V gene: TRBV10-2; D gene: TRBD2; CDR3 DNA: TGCGCCAGCAGTGATATTAGCGGGAGCCTTTACGAGCAGTACTTC; CDR3 protein: CASSDISGSLYEQYF
J gene: TRBJ2-7; clone size: many; V gene: TRBV20-1; D gene: .; CDR3 DNA: TGCAGTGCTAGATTGGGATCCTACGAGCAGTACTTC; CDR3 protein: CSARLGSYEQYF
J gene: TRBJ2-7; clone size: many; V gene: TRBV5-1; D gene: TRBD1; CDR3 DNA: TGCGCCAGCAGCTTGCGGACAGGGAGCTCCTACGAGCAGTACTTC; CDR3 protein: CASSLRTGSSYEQYF
J gene: TRBJ1-1; clone size: .; V gene: TRBV7-2; D gene: .; CDR3 DNA: TGTGCCAGCAGCTTATTTGGCGGAACGAACACTGAAGCTTTCTTT; CDR3 protein: CASSLFGGTNTEAFF
J gene: TRBJ1-4; clone size: many; V gene: TRBV7-9; D gene: TRBD1; CDR3 DNA: TGTGCCAGCAGCTTTAGTTCGGGACAGGGTAGAGTTTATGAAAAACTGTTTTTT; CDR3 protein: CASSFSSGQGRVYEKLFF